This T cell receptor beta chain was sequenced in a study of T cells in Graves' hyperthyroidism and ophthalmopathy. On this clonotype: A clone one base away is much larger, so this may be a read error.

Amplified TCR beta CDR3 regions derived from RNA transcripts. HTBI primers were used for first-round RT-PCR of the TCR CDR3. In TCRdb, the multiplex PCR reads were re-called with MiXCR into one record per CDR3 protein. The sample has fewer than 650,000 distinct CDR3 sequences; around 14% are singletons. Germline CDR1 is GTSNPN and CDR2 is SVGIG (reference sequence). This CDR3 contains 14 residues. V lost 2 bases and J lost 3, with 13 bases in between. Sequenced material: blood. This rearrangement joins TRBV30 to TRBJ1-1; D uncertain. The source of this sequence is a woman aged 18 to 35 with Graves' ophthalmopathy. For the CDR3, the DNA is TGTGCCTGGAGTAATCCCTGGGGAGACACTGAAGCTTTCTTT. Translating gives CAWSNPWGDTEAFF.